The sequence of this T cell receptor beta chain was determined in a study of control samples from healthy donors and cancer patients. The germline V gene encodes CDR1 SGHVS and CDR2 FQNEAQ. This CDR3 has 15 amino acids. After removal of 1 base from V and 7 bases from J, the junction contained 4 bases not matched to a gene. TCRdb keeps only in-frame clones here, not all; method: immunoSEQ multiplex PCR. There are 70,000 to 95,000 clones in the sample; approximately 94% occur only once, and roughly 1.3% lies in the top ten. The V gene is TRBV7-8, the J gene TRBJ1-1, with TRBD1 identical over 12 bases. The clonotype comes from a woman aged 35 to 49 with lung cancer. The sequencing sample was made of PBMCs. In nucleotides, the CDR3 is TGTGCCAGCAGCTTAGGGGGACAGGGGGCGGGTGAAGCTTTCTTT. Its protein is CASSLGGQGAGEAFF.